Following are 22 T cell receptor beta chains from one sample sequenced in a study of Ad26.COV2.S vaccination and SARS-CoV-2 variants. Treatment specified: 15 to 20 received Ad26.COV2.S at low or high dose, single or two shots; about 5 received placebo; per-sample allocation not given. Sampling was performed 63 days after the first vaccine or placebo injection. Repertoires were generated with immunoSEQ multiplex PCR, while TCRdb's copy carries only in-frame clones and drops some. The sample consists of 430,000 or so clones, 80% to 95% of them appearing once. The material sequenced was peripheral blood, taken in a trial of Ad26.COV2.S vaccine versus placebo. The receptors derive from a person between 18 and 60 years old who received the Ad26.COV2.S COVID-19 vaccine or a placebo.

The chain employs TRBV18 and TRBJ2-7, with TRBD2 matching over 8 bases. Germline CDR1 is KGHSH and CDR2 is LQKENI. Unmatched junction bases numbered 18, after V lost 6 bases and J lost 2 bases. The length of the CDR3 is 18 residues. The CDR3 nucleotides are TGTGCCAGCTCGATTTACTCGGCATCTGGTAGCGGGACCTACGAGCAGTACTTC. Encoded protein: CASSIYSASGSGTYEQYF.

This chain uses TRBV7-2 with TRBJ2-7; D may be TRBD1 or TRBD2 (5 bases each). CDR3 length: 13 amino acids. Germline CDR1 SGHTA, CDR2 FQGNSA. V lost 3 bases, J lost 4 bases, and 10 bases lay in between. This CDR3 reads CASSFGTFYEQYF. The CDR3 DNA is TGTGCCAGCAGCTTCGGGACCTTTTACGAGCAGTACTTC.

V usage is TRBV5-4 and J usage is TRBJ2-3; perhaps TRBD1 as D (6 bases). V was clipped by 0 bases and J by 1 base, with 9 bases between them. The V gene's germline CDR1 is SGHNT and CDR2 YYREEE (reference sequence). This CDR3 region has 15 residues. CDR3 bases: TGTGCCAGCAGCTTGGGACAGGTCGGCACAGATACGCAGTATTTT. It encodes CASSLGQVGTDTQYF.

The chain carries TRBV6-6 and TRBJ1-4; D might be TRBD1 (5 bases). V was cut by 1 base and J by 4 bases, with 10 bases left in between. Germline V CDR1 and CDR2: MNHNY, SVGAGI (reference sequence). This CDR3 spans 15 amino acids. The CDR3 region is CASSYYRDVNEKLFF. For the CDR3, the DNA is TGTGCCAGCAGTTACTACCGGGACGTTAATGAAAAACTGTTTTTT.

The V gene is TRBV27, the J gene TRBJ1-5, with D unresolved. The CDR3 sequence is 12 residues long. In germline, CDR1 is MNHEY, CDR2 SMNVEV (reference sequence). Trimming removed 6 bases at V and 6 bases at J, with 9 bases between. CDR3 residues: CASRTVGQPQHF. As DNA, the CDR3 is TGTGCCAGCAGAACTGTAGGTCAGCCCCAGCATTTT.

The V and J genes are TRBV6-5 and TRBJ1-5, with 7 bases fitting TRBD1. The CDR3 is made up of 14 amino acids. J lost 7 bases, V lost 6 bases, and 9 bases had no gene match. Germline loops: CDR1 MNHEY, CDR2 SVGAGI. The CDR3 sequence is CASSPDRDRQPQHF. CDR3 sequence (DNA): TGTGCCAGCAGCCCCGACAGGGACAGACAGCCCCAGCATTTT.

The chain joins TRBV7-2 to TRBJ2-5; D is possibly TRBD2 (5 bases). Trimming pared 3 bases from V and 5 bases from J, leaving 13 bases between. Germline V lookup: CDR1 SGHTA, CDR2 FQGNSA. This CDR3 comprises 14 residues. CDR3: CASSFYLATETQYF. DNA of the CDR3: TGTGCCAGCAGCTTCTACCTAGCCACGGAGACCCAGTACTTC.

The J gene is TRBJ1-4, the V gene TRBV29-1; D not certain. CDR3 length equals 12 residues. The germline CDR1 and CDR2 sequences are SQVTM and ANQGSEA. V was trimmed by 7 bases and J by 8 bases, leaving 14 bases between them. The CDR3 bases are TGCAGCGCCGACGGCGGAGGGGAAAAACTGTTTTTT. This sequence encodes CSADGGGEKLFF.

The V gene is TRBV3-1 (or the pseudogene TRBV3-2), the J gene TRBJ2-7; 7 positions match TRBD1. The germline CDR1 and CDR2 sequences are LGHDT and YNNKEL (reference sequence). The V gene end was trimmed by 4 bases and the J gene end by 4 bases; junction bases not matched to a gene: 4. There are 13 residues in the CDR3. The CDR3 sequence: CASSRDRGYEQYF. CDR3 in DNA: TGTGCCAGCAGCCGGGACAGAGGATACGAGCAGTACTTC.

The rearrangement uses TRBV19 and TRBJ1-2; 7 nucleotides line up with TRBD1. The V segment lost 10 bases and the J segment 7 bases; nucleotides outside the gene matches: 6. Germline assignment: CDR1 LNHDA and CDR2 SQIVND (reference sequence). This CDR3 is 11 amino acids long. The CDR3 here is CATGTGVGYTF. DNA for the CDR3: TGTGCCACCGGAACAGGGGTTGGCTACACCTTC.

This sequence joins TRBV27 and TRBJ1-5; D might be TRBD1 (5 bases). V was cut by 3 bases and J by 4 bases, with 10 bases left in between. The CDR3 runs to 14 residues. Germline CDR1 reads MNHEY; CDR2 reads SMNVEV (reference sequence). CDR3 sequence: CASSFRQGNQPQHF. The CDR3 DNA is TGTGCCAGCAGTTTTAGGCAGGGAAATCAGCCCCAGCATTTT.

J is TRBJ2-7 and V is TRBV5-4; 9 bases match TRBD1. Germline V gives CDR1 SGHNT, CDR2 YYREEE (reference sequence). Unmatched junction bases numbered 10, after V lost 4 bases and J lost 5 bases. This CDR3 spans 15 amino acids. This chain's CDR3 is CASSHTGTGLNEQYF. DNA for the CDR3: TGTGCCAGCAGCCACACCGGGACAGGGCTCAACGAGCAGTACTTC.

The CDR3 protein is CASSLDPGTEAFF. The CDR3 DNA reads as TGTGCCAGCAGCTTAGACCCTGGCACTGAAGCTTTCTTT. The chain is built from TRBV7-2 and TRBJ1-1; no clear D. Germline-derived CDR1 and CDR2 are SGHTA and FQGNSA. The CDR3 runs 13 residues. V lost 1 base and J 4 bases, leaving 7 bases between the germline ends.

The CDR3 sequence is CASSPKGGKGQAGAPFYNEQFF. The CDR3 DNA reads TGTGCCAGCAGCCCGAAAGGGGGGAAGGGGCAAGCGGGAGCGCCTTTCTACAATGAGCAGTTCTTC. V usage is TRBV21-1 and J usage is TRBJ2-1; the table's D call TRBD2 went unverified against the DNA. TRBV21-1 is shown as a pseudogene. CDR3 length: 22 residues.

This chain links TRBV19 with TRBJ2-1; 8 nucleotides match TRBD2. The CDR3 spans 15 residues. From germline, CDR1 is LNHDA and CDR2 SQIVND (reference sequence). The trim removed 5 bases at V and 2 bases at J, leaving 5 bases unmatched. CDR3 in amino acids: CASSLAGPTYNEQFF. The CDR3 nucleotides read TGTGCCAGTAGTTTAGCGGGACCGACCTACAATGAGCAGTTCTTC.

The DNA for the CDR3 is TGTGCCAGCAGCCAAGGACAGTACACTGAAGCTTTCTTT. It is translated as CASSQGQYTEAFF. The V call is TRBV14, the J call TRBJ1-1, with D perhaps TRBD1 (5 bases). The CDR3 runs to 13 residues. CDR1 SGHDN and CDR2 FVKESK come from the germline V gene. Trimming shortened V by 1 base and J by 3 bases, and 6 bases separated the two germline ends.

The CDR3 nucleotides read TGTGCCAGCAGCTACGACAGGGGGTTTTCAGAGACCCAGTACTTC. Encoded protein: CASSYDRGFSETQYF. The chain recombines TRBV5-4 with TRBJ2-5; 9 bases align to TRBD1. V shed 3 bases, J shed 4 bases, and the junction held 7 bases outside the gene matches. Germline values: CDR1 SGHNT, CDR2 YYREEE (reference sequence). There are 15 residues in the CDR3. The full variable domain, completed using reference TRBV5-4 and TRBJ2-5, is ETGVTQSPTHLIKTRGQQVTLRCSSQSGHNTVSWYQQALGQGPQFIFQYYREEENGRGNFPPRFSGLQFPNYSSELNVNALELDDSALYLCASSYDRGFSETQYFGPGTRLLVL.

This sequence joins TRBV5-4 and TRBJ2-6, with D tentatively TRBD2 (6 bases). Germline-derived CDR1 and CDR2 are SGHNT and YYREEE (reference sequence). Trimming removed 5 bases from V and 2 bases from J, with 11 bases in between. CDR3 length: 15 amino acids. The CDR3 sequence: CASSRAGTGANVLTF. The CDR3 nucleotides read TGTGCCAGCAGTCGCGCGGGGACTGGGGCCAACGTCCTGACTTTC.

This chain links TRBV29-1 with TRBJ1-1; a weak D match, TRBD1 (5 bases). CDR3 length: 13 residues. V was cut by 3 bases and J by 3 bases, with 11 bases left in between. Germline assignment: CDR1 SQVTM and CDR2 ANQGSEA. As DNA, the CDR3 is TGCAGCGTTGAGGGGGTGGTAGACACTGAAGCTTTCTTT. Protein product: CSVEGVVDTEAFF.

The CDR3 here is CAIRAQKEQYF. In DNA form, the CDR3 reads TGTGCCATCAGGGCACAAAAAGAGCAGTACTTC. V is TRBV10-3 and J is TRBJ2-7, with D hard to call. Germline V gene data show CDR1 as ENHRY and CDR2 as SYGVKD. V was shortened by 6 bases and J by 7 bases, with 10 bases between the two germline ends. The CDR3 totals 11 residues.

This chain links TRBV7-3 with TRBJ2-1, with TRBD2 matching 10 bases. Trimming took 0 bases from V and 8 from J; bases not matched to a gene: 7. The germline gives CDR1 SGHTA, CDR2 FQGTGA. This CDR3 contains 16 residues. Here the CDR3 DNA reads TGTGCCAGCAGCTTAACAGGGGCTAGCGGGAGCGATGAGCAGTTCTTC. Protein product: CASSLTGASGSDEQFF.

V and J are TRBV16 and TRBJ1-2; TRBD1 is a possible D gene (5 bases). The V end was cut by 0 bases, the J end by 6 bases, with 14 bases between. This CDR3 is 15 amino acids long. Germline-derived CDR1 and CDR2 are KGHSY and FQNENV. The CDR3 reads CASSQSKTGRNGYTF. As DNA, the CDR3 is TGTGCCAGCAGCCAATCGAAAACAGGCAGAAATGGCTACACCTTC.